These 27 T cell receptor beta chains came from one sample sequenced in a study of blood T cell repertoires in COVID-19. The protocol was immunoSEQ multiplex PCR, while the TCRdb copy is restricted to in-frame clones and leaves out a portion. The sample has 200,000 to 300,000 clones; around 84% are singletons. Sequencing was carried out using peripheral blood. These receptors were collected from a man aged 60-69 years with acute or convalescent COVID-19.

This rearrangement joins TRBV6-5 to TRBJ1-2; weak D call: TRBD1 (5 bases). The CDR3 extends over 13 amino acids. Trimming pared 7 bases from V and 6 bases from J, leaving 15 bases between. CDR1 and CDR2 (germline): MNHEY, SVGAGI. CDR3 sequence (DNA): TGTGCCAGCAAGGTCGGGCAGGGCGATGGCTACACCTTC. Protein sequence: CASKVGQGDGYTF.

This CDR3 reads CASSKSGDREVTRYEQYF. CDR3 coding DNA: TGTGCCAGCAGCAAATCGGGGGACAGGGAGGTAACCCGCTACGAGCAGTACTTC. This chain joins TRBV21-1 and TRBJ2-7; TRBD1, the table's D call, lacks a check against the DNA. TRBV21-1 is a known pseudogene. This CDR3 comprises 18 residues.

The gene calls are TRBV6-5 and TRBJ1-2, with TRBD1 identical over 7 bases. Germline CDR1 and CDR2: MNHEY and SVGAGI. This CDR3 contains 13 residues. With V trimmed by 10 bases and J by 6 bases, 11 bases remained unmatched. The DNA for the CDR3 is TGTGCCACGAAAGGGGGCTTTTTGCATGGCTACACCTTC. As protein: CATKGGFLHGYTF.

J is TRBJ2-7 and V is TRBV7-6, with 9 nucleotides matching TRBD2. The CDR3 runs 17 residues. Per germline, CDR1 SGHVS and CDR2 FNYEAQ. V was clipped by 3 bases and J by 1 base; unmatched bases: 10. The CDR3 spells CASSFLAGGPSSYEQYF. CDR3 DNA sequence: TGTGCCAGCAGCTTTCTGGCGGGAGGGCCGTCGTCCTACGAGCAGTACTTC.

The chain is built from TRBV7-9 and TRBJ1-5; 8 bases agree with TRBD1. The germline CDR1 and CDR2 sequences are SEHNR and FQNEAQ (reference sequence). With 1 base clipped from V and 2 bases from J, the junction kept 1 base outside the gene matches. The CDR3 runs to 15 residues. CDR3 in amino acids: CASSLGDRRNQPQHF. The CDR3 bases are TGTGCCAGCAGCTTAGGGGACAGGCGCAATCAGCCCCAGCATTTT.

This clone occurred once. The V gene is TRBV12-3 or TRBV12-4, the J gene TRBJ2-5; no reliable D call. V was trimmed by 4 bases and J by 2 bases, leaving 8 bases between them. This CDR3 region has 13 residues. CDR3 coding DNA: TGTGCCAGCAGTTCGACGACACAAGAGACCCAGTACTTC. Its translation: CASSSTTQETQYF.

This chain connects TRBV14 to TRBJ1-2, with TRBD1 matching 9 bases. Trimming cost V 4 bases and J 7 bases; bases outside gene matches: 4. Germline CDR1 SGHDN, CDR2 FVKESK. The length of the CDR3 is 13 residues. This CDR3 is CASSPTGGGGYTF. The DNA of the CDR3 is TGTGCCAGCAGCCCGACAGGGGGTGGTGGCTACACCTTC.

The rearrangement links TRBV2 to TRBJ1-1, with 7 bases fitting TRBD1. The CDR3 contains 14 residues. V was pared by 7 bases and J by 3 bases, with 8 bases of the junction left unmatched. Germline V gene data show CDR1 as SNHLY and CDR2 as FYNNEI. The CDR3 DNA reads as TGTGCCAGCAACCCGACAGGGTTTGACACTGAAGCTTTCTTT. Its translation: CASNPTGFDTEAFF.

V and J are TRBV19 and TRBJ1-1; possible D gene TRBD1, 5 bases. Germline CDR1 and CDR2: LNHDA and SQIVND (reference sequence). V dropped 4 bases and J dropped 0 bases, with 9 bases sitting between them. The CDR3 has 14 residues. CDR3 loop: CASSTQGLNTEAFF. CDR3 nucleotides: TGTGCCAGTAGTACTCAGGGCCTGAACACTGAAGCTTTCTTT.

This rearrangement joins TRBV27 to TRBJ1-4; no clear D gene. Trimming shortened V by 8 bases and J by 3 bases, and 16 bases separated the two germline ends. This CDR3 has 15 amino acids. Looked up from germline, CDR1 is MNHEY and CDR2 is SMNVEV (reference sequence). CDR3 DNA sequence: TGTGCCAGCGCAACGTCCGGTGCGGCTAATGAAAAACTGTTTTTT. Its protein is CASATSGAANEKLFF.

This chain links TRBV18 with TRBJ1-1; D possibly corresponds to TRBD1 (5 bases). V lost 0 bases and J 1 base, leaving 18 bases between the germline ends. The CDR3 loop spans 18 amino acids. Germline values: CDR1 KGHSH, CDR2 LQKENI. The CDR3: CASSPPSGGTGWNTEAFF. The CDR3 bases are TGTGCCAGCTCACCACCATCTGGCGGTACAGGTTGGAACACTGAAGCTTTCTTT.

For the CDR3, the DNA is TGTGCCAGCAGACGGACAGGGGCAAATAATTCACCCCTCCACTTT. Translated: CASRRTGANNSPLHF. The rearrangement joins TRBV6-5 to TRBJ1-6, with TRBD1 identical over 9 bases. Germline V gives CDR1 MNHEY, CDR2 SVGAGI. V shed 6 bases and J 5 bases; nucleotides not matched to a gene: 5. The CDR3 length is 15 residues.

The chain links TRBV5-5 to TRBJ1-5, with D hard to call. Germline CDR1 is SGHKS and CDR2 is YYEKEE (reference sequence). V shed 0 bases and J shed 4 bases, with 5 bases lying between them. The CDR3 spans 13 residues. The CDR3 region is CASSLDGNQPQHF. CDR3 coding DNA: TGTGCCAGCAGCTTGGACGGGAATCAGCCCCAGCATTTT.

CDR3 sequence reads: CASSSGTGGLTDTQYF. DNA for the CDR3: TGTGCCAGCAGCTCCGGGACAGGGGGCCTGACAGATACGCAGTATTTT. The chain joins TRBV5-8 to TRBJ2-3, with 12 bases matching TRBD1. Trimming at V came to 3 bases and at J to 3 bases, leaving 5 bases not matched to a gene. Germline-derived CDR1 and CDR2 are SGHTS and YDEGEE. This CDR3 contains 16 residues.

This clone was seen a handful of times. The DNA for the CDR3 is TGCGCCAGCAGCCAAGAGAACAGGGGGATGTACGAGCAGTACTTC. This gives the protein CASSQENRGMYEQYF. The chain links TRBV4-3 to TRBJ2-7; 8 bases match TRBD1. CDR1 is LGHNA and CDR2 is YSLEER in the germline V gene. V lost 0 bases, J lost 4 bases, and 5 bases stayed unmatched. The CDR3 totals 15 residues.

This clone appeared a single time. The gene calls are TRBV28 and TRBJ2-5; D perhaps matches TRBD1 (6 bases). The CDR3 sequence is 14 residues long. Trimming took off 2 bases at V and 2 bases at J, with 9 bases between the two ends. CDR1 and CDR2 from the germline V gene are MDHEN and SYDVKM. For the CDR3, the DNA is TGTGCCAGCAGTTTACCCAGGGGTCAAGAGACCCAGTACTTC. The encoded protein is CASSLPRGQETQYF. Together with reference TRBV28 and TRBJ2-5, the CDR3 gives the full variable domain: DVKVTQSSRYLVKRTGEKVFLECVQDMDHENMFWYRQDPGLGLRLIYFSYDVKMKEKGDIPEGYSVSREKKERFSLILESASTNQTSMYLCASSLPRGQETQYFGPGTRLLVL.

The chain recombines TRBV15 with TRBJ1-5; tentatively, D is TRBD1 (6 bases). The V end was cut by 0 bases, the J end by 4 bases, with 13 bases between. This CDR3 is 16 amino acids long. Germline values: CDR1 LNHNV, CDR2 YYDKDF (reference sequence). The CDR3 DNA is TGTGCCACCAGCAGAGACAGGGGCGGCTCTAATCAGCCCCAGCATTTT. Protein sequence: CATSRDRGGSNQPQHF.

The chain couples TRBV19 to TRBJ1-5; TRBD1 agrees at 7 bases. The CDR3 contains 16 residues. Losses at the gene ends were 3 bases for V and 3 bases for J; bases not matched to a gene: 8. Germline V gene lookup returns CDR1 LNHDA and CDR2 SQIVND (reference sequence). The CDR3 loop is CASSILTGALNQPQHF. The DNA of the CDR3 is TGTGCCAGTAGTATCCTCACAGGGGCCCTCAATCAGCCCCAGCATTTT.

J is TRBJ2-1 and V is TRBV7-3, with a weak D call TRBD2 (6 bases). The CDR3 is 15 amino acids. V dropped 1 base and J dropped 8 bases, with 15 bases sitting between them. Germline V gene sequence: CDR1 SGHTA, CDR2 FQGTGA. The CDR3 sequence is CASSLISAGRDEQFF. CDR3 bases: TGTGCCAGCAGCTTAATATCGGCGGGGCGGGATGAGCAGTTCTTC.

This chain uses TRBV30 with TRBJ2-7; 8 bases align to TRBD2. Germline CDR1 reads GTSNPN; CDR2 reads SVGIG (reference sequence). The V and J ends lost 7 bases and 2 bases, in that order; junction bases with no gene match: 10. This CDR3 is 14 amino acids long. CDR3 in DNA: TGTGCCTATGAGGCACGCGGGGGGACCTACGAGCAGTACTTC. It encodes CAYEARGGTYEQYF.

In this sample, this clone turned up once. V is TRBV13 and J is TRBJ1-1, with D tentatively TRBD1 (6 bases). The CDR3 has 15 residues. Germline V gene lookup returns CDR1 PRHDT and CDR2 FYEKMQ (reference sequence). Trimming cost V 5 bases and J 2 bases, with 15 bases left between them. The CDR3 protein is CASSPRGGANTEAFF. In nucleotides, the CDR3 is TGTGCCAGCAGCCCTCGGGGGGGGGCAAACACTGAAGCTTTCTTT.

V gene TRBV4-1 combines with J gene TRBJ1-2; D possibly corresponds to TRBD1 (5 bases). There are 20 residues in the CDR3. Trimming removed 1 base at V and 3 bases at J, with 27 bases between. Germline CDR1 is MGHRA and CDR2 is YSYEKL. CDR3 DNA: TGCGCCAGCAGCCAAGCCGTTCGGGGGACTTTATTTCCCCGCTACTATGGCTACACCTTC. This translates into CASSQAVRGTLFPRYYGYTF.

CDR3 bases: TGCGCCAGCAGCTTTTTGCGGACTAGCACAGATACGCAGTATTTT. Residues: CASSFLRTSTDTQYF. This rearrangement joins TRBV5-1 to TRBJ2-3; D is possibly TRBD2 (5 bases). The CDR3 spans 15 residues. Trimming took 2 bases from V and 0 from J, leaving 10 bases between them. Germline V CDR1 and CDR2: SGHRS, YFSETQ. The whole variable domain, remainder taken from reference TRBV5-1 and TRBJ2-3, is KAGVTQTPRYLIKTRGQQVTLSCSPISGHRSVSWYQQTPGQGLQFLFEYFSETQRNKGNFPGRFSGRQFSNSRSEMNVSTLELGDSALYLCASSFLRTSTDTQYFGPGTRLTVL.

J is TRBJ2-7 and V is TRBV2; the D gene is possibly TRBD2 (6 bases). This CDR3 spans 14 amino acids. CDR1 and CDR2 from the germline V gene are SNHLY and FYNNEI. The V end lost 4 bases, the J end lost 2 bases, and 12 bases lay between the germline ends. The DNA for the CDR3 is TGTGCCAGCAGTGGTGGGACTTCTCCCTACGAGCAGTACTTC. This sequence encodes CASSGGTSPYEQYF. The complete variable domain, with remaining parts taken from reference TRBV2 and TRBJ2-7, reads EPEVTQTPSHQVTQMGQEVILRCVPISNHLYFYWYRQILGQKVEFLVSFYNNEISEKSEIFDDQFSVERPDGSNFTLKIRSTKLEDSAMYFCASSGGTSPYEQYFGPGTRLTVT.

This clone is a singleton in its sample. This chain connects TRBV5-1 to TRBJ2-1; 10 positions agree with TRBD2. V gave up 2 bases and J gave up 12 bases; unmatched junction bases: 11. Germline V gene sequence: CDR1 SGHRS, CDR2 YFSETQ. The CDR3 consists of 15 residues. The CDR3: CASSLAGGPSSGQFF. CDR3 DNA: TGCGCCAGCAGCTTAGCGGGAGGGCCTTCTTCGGGGCAGTTCTTC.

The chain combines TRBV18 with TRBJ1-2; perhaps TRBD1 as D (6 bases). With 3 bases removed from V and 6 bases from J, the gap between germline ends came to 8 bases. Germline CDR1 and CDR2: KGHSH and LQKENI. CDR3 length: 12 amino acids. CDR3 coding DNA: TGTGCCAGCTCACCTTCAGGGGATGGCTACACCTTC. It translates to CASSPSGDGYTF.

The rearrangement joins TRBV29-1 to TRBJ2-2, with 10 positions matching TRBD1. The CDR3 contains 15 residues. CDR1 and CDR2 from the germline V gene are SQVTM and ANQGSEA. The trim removed 4 bases at V and 0 bases at J, leaving 2 bases unmatched. The CDR3 bases are TGCAGCGTTGGAGGACAGGGGGCGAACACCGGGGAGCTGTTTTTT. As protein: CSVGGQGANTGELFF.